This T cell receptor beta chain was found in a study of T cell responses to AZD1222 COVID-19 vaccine. General study points: Baseline seropositives among AZD1222 recipients totaled only five or six.

As concerns this clone: Its antigen remains unidentified.

The CDR3 covers 16 residues. Only in-frame clones appear in the TCRdb table, and some are missing; sequencing was by immunoSEQ multiplex PCR. This sample has 150,000 to 200,000 clones, with around 92% found just once. Material: peripheral blood, obtained 28 days after the second AZD1222 dose. This receptor was taken from an adult who received the AZD1222 COVID-19 vaccine. This chain links TRBV21-1 with TRBJ1-2; the table's D call, TRBD1, was not checked against the DNA. TRBV21-1 is an annotated pseudogene. The CDR3, as DNA: TGTGCCAGCAGCAAAGAACGGGGACAGGCCGCGGGGAGCTACACCTTC. This encodes CASSKERGQAAGSYTF.